The 17 T cell receptor beta chains given below trace back to one sample, sequenced in a study of T cells in localized non-small cell lung cancer. The assay was immunoSEQ multiplex PCR, and TCRdb's table has in-frame clones only and misses some. Of 58,000 or so clones listed, about 90% are singletons. The source material was peripheral blood, sampled before any cancer treatment. Receptor source: a woman aged 40-69 years with stage I lung adenocarcinoma.

To note about this clone: The sample holds other DNA sequences that translate to the same CDR3. V gene TRBV2 combines with J gene TRBJ2-5, with D hard to call. CDR1 is SNHLY and CDR2 is FYNNEI in the germline V gene. V gave up 3 bases and J gave up 1 base, with 9 bases separating them. This CDR3 region has 14 residues. In DNA form, the CDR3 reads TGTGCCAGCAGTGACGGACGCTTCCAAGAGACCCAGTACTTC. It specifies CASSDGRFQETQYF.

In its sample, this clone was seen once. The V gene is TRBV5-1, the J gene TRBJ2-7; the D is unclear. Germline CDR1 reads SGHRS; CDR2 reads YFSETQ. V was shortened by 2 bases and J by 5 bases, with 14 bases between the two germline ends. The CDR3 covers 14 residues. The CDR3 sequence is CASSLNVRKNEQYF. CDR3 bases: TGCGCCAGCAGCTTAAACGTCAGGAAGAACGAGCAGTACTTC.

The chain combines TRBV7-3 with TRBJ2-1, with 15 bases identical to TRBD2. V trimming: 2 bases; J trimming: 8 bases; junction bases outside the gene matches: 4. Germline CDR1 SGHTA, CDR2 FQGTGA. This CDR3 is 16 amino acids long. The CDR3 here is CASSLRTSGGADEQFF. The CDR3 DNA reads TGTGCCAGCAGCTTACGGACTAGCGGGGGGGCTGATGAGCAGTTCTTC.

This chain links TRBV5-1 with TRBJ1-2; possible D gene TRBD1, 6 bases. CDR3 length: 14 amino acids. V was pared by 6 bases and J by 0 bases, with 12 bases between. The V gene's germline CDR1 is SGHRS and CDR2 YFSETQ. CDR3 bases: TGCGCCAGCACCGAGACAGGCTCTAACTATGGCTACACCTTC. Translation: CASTETGSNYGYTF.

The V and J genes are TRBV6-5 and TRBJ2-7; 11 bases fit TRBD1. This CDR3 has 14 amino acids. V was pared by 6 bases and J by 3 bases, with 4 bases of the junction left unmatched. Germline CDR1 is MNHEY and CDR2 is SVGAGI. CDR3 amino acids: CASRMGQGVYEQYF. CDR3 in DNA: TGTGCCAGCAGGATGGGACAGGGGGTCTACGAGCAGTACTTC.

The V gene is TRBV7-2, the J gene TRBJ2-1, with TRBD2 matching 12 bases. CDR1 and CDR2 (germline): SGHTA, FQGNSA. V lost 5 bases, J lost 7 bases, and 9 bases stayed unmatched. The length of the CDR3 is 16 residues. DNA of the CDR3: TGTGCCAGCAGCCCCCGAGGGCTAGCGGGAGGGAATGAGCAGTTCTTC. Amino acid sequence: CASSPRGLAGGNEQFF.

This chain connects TRBV9 to TRBJ2-6, with TRBD2 identical over 9 bases. CDR1 is SGDLS, CDR2 YYNGEE, per germline. Germline trimming cut 0 bases from V and 0 bases from J; bases unmatched to any gene: 4. The CDR3 consists of 18 residues. The CDR3 loop is CASSVGAGGISGANVLTF. In DNA form, the CDR3 reads TGTGCCAGCAGCGTAGGAGCGGGAGGCATCTCTGGGGCCAACGTCCTGACTTTC. Based on the CDR3 plus reference TRBV9 and TRBJ2-6, the full variable domain is DSGVTQTPKHLITATGQRVTLRCSPRSGDLSVYWYQQSLDQGLQFLIQYYNGEERAKGNILERFSAQQFPDLHSELNLSSLELGDSALYFCASSVGAGGISGANVLTFGAGSRLTVL.

Note on this clone: This sample also contains other DNA sequences that code for the same CDR3. The rearrangement links TRBV28 to TRBJ2-7; unclear D gene. The germline V and J ends were trimmed by 2 bases and 1 base, with 6 bases remaining between them. This CDR3 has 13 residues. In germline, CDR1 is MDHEN, CDR2 SYDVKM. Here the CDR3 DNA reads TGTGCCAGCAGTTTAAAATCTTCCTACGAGCAGTACTTC. It is translated as CASSLKSSYEQYF.

This clone has only one observation. CDR3 nucleotides: TGCGCCAGCAGCATGGGGCTGGGAACCTACGAGCAGTACTTC. The encoded protein is CASSMGLGTYEQYF. J is TRBJ2-7 and V is TRBV5-1; perhaps TRBD1 as D (5 bases). The V gene's germline CDR1 is SGHRS and CDR2 YFSETQ. This CDR3 has 14 amino acids. V lost 4 bases to trimming and J lost 2 bases, with 13 bases between them.

The chain couples TRBV6-6 to TRBJ1-6; TRBD1 matches at 10 bases. Germline V gives CDR1 MNHNY, CDR2 SVGAGI (reference sequence). There are 16 residues in the CDR3. V dropped 7 bases and J dropped 8; count of bases not matched to a gene: 11. The CDR3 DNA is TGTGCCAGCACCACTACCCCTGGGACAGGGGATTCACCCCTCCACTTT. Encoded protein: CASTTTPGTGDSPLHF.

This chain uses TRBV29-1 with TRBJ2-2; no clear D. This CDR3 has 14 residues. Germline CDR1 is SQVTM and CDR2 is ANQGSEA. Trimming left V 1 base short and J 0 bases short, with 6 bases between. CDR3: CSVEGAANTGELFF. The CDR3 coding sequence is TGCAGCGTTGAAGGTGCGGCGAACACCGGGGAGCTGTTTTTT.

The CDR3 DNA sequence: TGTGCCAGCAGTTTTTTTGCGGGCATGGGCGAGACCCAGTACTTC. Residues: CASSFFAGMGETQYF. The chain has TRBV27 and TRBJ2-5, with D possibly TRBD2 on 5 matching bases. The V end lost 3 bases, the J end lost 5 bases, and 16 bases lay between the germline ends. The CDR3 totals 15 residues. The germline V gene encodes CDR1 MNHEY and CDR2 SMNVEV (reference sequence).

The chain couples TRBV5-1 to TRBJ2-7, with D possibly TRBD2 on 5 matching bases. Trimming pared 5 bases from V and 1 base from J, leaving 16 bases between. Germline V gene data show CDR1 as SGHRS and CDR2 as YFSETQ. This CDR3 has 15 residues. The CDR3 DNA follows: TGCGCCAGCAGACCCGGGATTGGGCCGTCCTACGAGCAGTACTTC. Translation gives CASRPGIGPSYEQYF.

Comment on this clone: At one boundary the junction diverges from the germline segment, which might be a read error. Other DNA variants within this sample encode the same CDR3. The gene calls are TRBV10-3 and TRBJ2-2; 8 bases agree with TRBD1. The CDR3 spans 15 residues. Germline CDR1 reads ENHRY; CDR2 reads SYGVKD. The CDR3 loop is CAISMTGDNTGELFF. The CDR3 DNA is TGTGCCATCAGTATGACAGGGGACAACACCGGGGAGTTGTTTTTT.

The J gene is TRBJ2-7, the V gene TRBV9; 12 nucleotides line up with TRBD2. J was trimmed by 4 bases and V by 3 bases; bases with no gene match: 8. The CDR3 runs to 16 residues. Germline-derived CDR1 and CDR2 are SGDLS and YYNGEE. CDR3 DNA: TGTGCCAGCAGCGATGGAATGACTAGCGGGAGTTACGAGCAGTACTTC. Residues: CASSDGMTSGSYEQYF. Combining the CDR3 with reference TRBV9 and TRBJ2-7 gives the whole variable domain DSGVTQTPKHLITATGQRVTLRCSPRSGDLSVYWYQQSLDQGLQFLIQYYNGEERAKGNILERFSAQQFPDLHSELNLSSLELGDSALYFCASSDGMTSGSYEQYFGPGTRLTVT.

The rearrangement links TRBV5-4 to TRBJ2-7; D is possibly TRBD1 or TRBD2 (6 bases each). CDR1 is SGHNT and CDR2 is YYREEE in the germline V gene (reference sequence). This CDR3 comprises 14 residues. V lost 3 bases to trimming and J lost 3 bases, with 13 bases between them. CDR3 loop: CASSWLGGGYEQYF. DNA for the CDR3: TGTGCCAGCAGCTGGTTAGGGGGAGGCTACGAGCAGTACTTC.

The rearrangement joins TRBV7-2 to TRBJ2-5, with TRBD2 matching 8 bases. Germline loops: CDR1 SGHTA, CDR2 FQGNSA. The CDR3 loop spans 15 amino acids. V trimming: 2 bases; J trimming: 2 bases; junction bases outside the gene matches: 4. The CDR3, as DNA: TGTGCCAGCAGCTTACCTAGCGGGCCACAAGAGACCCAGTACTTC. Its translation is CASSLPSGPQETQYF.